Below, 27 T cell receptor beta chains from the same sample are listed, as sequenced in a study of Ad26.COV2.S vaccination and SARS-CoV-2 variants. TCRdb's table, derived via immunoSEQ multiplex PCR, lists solely in-frame clones and lacks some. The sample has hundreds of thousands of clones; roughly 90% are singletons. The treatment was: over 15 received Ad26.COV2.S at low or high dose, single or two shots; 5 received placebo; per-sample allocation not given. The samples date from day 63 after the first vaccine or placebo injection. Sequencing used peripheral blood, obtained in a trial of Ad26.COV2.S vaccine versus placebo. The receptors were gathered from a person between 18 and 65 years old who received the Ad26.COV2.S COVID-19 vaccine or a placebo.

As for this clone: Additional DNA sequences in this sample encode the identical CDR3. This chain uses TRBV28 with TRBJ2-7, with TRBD1 matching over 7 bases. The CDR3 length is 13 residues. Germline V CDR1 and CDR2: MDHEN, SYDVKM. J gave up 3 bases and V 5 bases, and 4 bases lay outside the gene matches. CDR3 DNA: TGTGCCAGCAGTCCGGGACAGAGCTACGAGCAGTACTTC. Its translation is CASSPGQSYEQYF.

This rearrangement joins TRBV7-2 to TRBJ1-1, with D unresolved. With 5 bases removed from V and 6 bases from J, the gap between germline ends came to 16 bases. The germline V gene encodes CDR1 SGHTA and CDR2 FQGNSA. The CDR3 spans 14 residues. The CDR3 coding sequence is TGTGCCAGCAGCGAAATCCGACGAACCGCTGAAGCTTTCTTT. Translation: CASSEIRRTAEAFF. The complete variable domain, with remaining parts taken from reference TRBV7-2 and TRBJ1-1, reads GAGVSQSPSNKVTEKGKDVELRCDPISGHTALYWYRQSLGQGLEFLIYFQGNSAPDKSGLPSDRFSAERTGGSVSTLTIQRTQQEDSAVYLCASSEIRRTAEAFFGQGTRLTVV.

The chain joins TRBV4-2 to TRBJ1-4; D gene unclear. This CDR3 has 16 amino acids. The germline V gene encodes CDR1 LGHNA and CDR2 YNFKEQ. Trimming shortened V by 0 bases and J by 0 bases, and 8 bases separated the two germline ends. CDR3 protein: CASSQDLGTTNEKLFF. The CDR3 DNA follows: TGTGCCAGCAGCCAAGATTTGGGAACAACTAATGAAAAACTGTTTTTT.

The rearrangement joins TRBV27 to TRBJ2-7; possibly TRBD2 for D (5 bases). Trimming took 5 bases from V and 3 from J, leaving 14 bases between them. Germline CDR1 MNHEY, CDR2 SMNVEV (reference sequence). This CDR3 is 14 amino acids long. CDR3 sequence (DNA): TGTGCCAGCAGTCTTGGCGGGCTATACTACGAGCAGTACTTC. Translation gives CASSLGGLYYEQYF.

The J gene is TRBJ2-1, the V gene TRBV4-2, with D possibly TRBD2 on 6 matching bases. CDR1 is LGHNA and CDR2 is YNFKEQ in the germline V gene. The V and J ends lost 0 bases and 3 bases respectively, with 15 bases between them. The CDR3 covers 17 residues. As DNA, the CDR3 is TGTGCCAGCAGCCAAGAAGGTGACGGGAGATACTACAATGAGCAGTTCTTC. It specifies CASSQEGDGRYYNEQFF.

The V call is TRBV7-8, the J call TRBJ2-5, with D unclear. CDR1 is SGHVS, CDR2 FQNEAQ, per germline. V lost 2 bases, J lost 2 bases, and 6 bases lay in between. This CDR3 has 13 residues. The CDR3 spells CASSLPGQETQYF. CDR3 DNA sequence: TGTGCCAGCAGCTTACCAGGACAAGAGACCCAGTACTTC.

This clone showed up just once. The chain has TRBV4-2 and TRBJ1-5; no reliable D call. The CDR3 totals 15 residues. Trimming removed 0 bases at V and 1 base at J, with 7 bases between. CDR1 and CDR2 from the germline V gene are LGHNA and YNFKEQ. CDR3 protein: CASSQDDLSNQPQHF. CDR3 DNA sequence: TGTGCCAGCAGCCAAGACGATTTGAGCAATCAGCCCCAGCATTTT.

The J gene is TRBJ2-1, the V gene TRBV4-3; D is possibly TRBD2 (5 bases). This CDR3 comprises 12 residues. Trimming pared 4 bases from V and 10 bases from J, leaving 11 bases between. Per the germline V gene, CDR1 is LGHNA and CDR2 is YSLEER. The CDR3 sequence is CASSRNAGEQFF. The CDR3 nucleotides read TGCGCCAGCAGCCGGAACGCGGGCGAGCAGTTCTTC.

The rearrangement uses TRBV19 and TRBJ2-3, with a weak D call TRBD2 (6 bases). Germline V gene data show CDR1 as LNHDA and CDR2 as SQIVND (reference sequence). The CDR3 is 15 residues long. The V gene lost 3 bases and the J gene lost 6 bases, with 16 bases spanning the gap. CDR3 region: CASSMFGTGEDTQYF. CDR3 DNA: TGTGCCAGTAGTATGTTCGGGACTGGCGAGGATACGCAGTATTTT.

The chain uses TRBV2 and TRBJ2-2, with a possible D match to TRBD2 (5 bases). V lost 10 bases and J 2 bases, leaving 14 bases between the germline ends. In germline, CDR1 is SNHLY, CDR2 FYNNEI. This CDR3 has 14 amino acids. This CDR3 reads CATKGAVNTGELFF. The CDR3 nucleotides are TGTGCCACCAAGGGAGCGGTTAACACCGGGGAGCTGTTTTTT.

The chain employs TRBV7-3 and TRBJ2-2; D not certain. V lost 0 bases and J lost 7, with 18 bases in between. Germline loops: CDR1 SGHTA, CDR2 FQGTGA. The CDR3 covers 17 residues. The CDR3 DNA reads as TGTGCCAGCAGCTTAACCCCTAGGCAGGTCCCCAACGGGGAGCTGTTTTTT. Translated: CASSLTPRQVPNGELFF.

The chain is built from TRBV6-5 and TRBJ2-7; 8 nucleotides match TRBD2. Germline CDR1 reads MNHEY; CDR2 reads SVGAGI. With V trimmed by 9 bases and J by 0 bases, 7 bases remained unmatched. The CDR3 sequence is 14 residues long. Here the CDR3 reads CASYPTSGSYEQYF. In DNA form, the CDR3 reads TGTGCCAGTTACCCTACTAGCGGCTCCTACGAGCAGTACTTC.

The chain joins TRBV28 to TRBJ1-1; D is undetermined. Germline-derived CDR1 and CDR2 are MDHEN and SYDVKM. The CDR3 length is 13 residues. V was pared by 3 bases and J by 3 bases, with 8 bases between. The CDR3 DNA reads as TGTGCCAGCAGTTTTGGGCAGGACACTGAAGCTTTCTTT. Its protein product is CASSFGQDTEAFF.

The chain joins TRBV4-3 to TRBJ1-2; D call uncertain. V lost 3 bases to trimming and J lost 6 bases, with 17 bases between them. Germline V gene data show CDR1 as LGHNA and CDR2 as YSLEER. CDR3 length equals 15 residues. Here the CDR3 reads CASSQVFGQRDGYTF. As DNA, the CDR3 is TGCGCCAGCAGCCAGGTCTTCGGGCAGAGAGATGGCTACACCTTC.

CDR3 amino acids: CASSTSGVPYNEQFF. The CDR3 coding sequence is TGTGCCAGCAGCACTAGCGGGGTGCCCTACAATGAGCAGTTCTTC. The chain joins TRBV27 to TRBJ2-1; the match to TRBD2 covers 10 bases. Germline V gives CDR1 MNHEY, CDR2 SMNVEV (reference sequence). The CDR3 loop spans 15 amino acids. V lost 6 bases, J lost 2 bases, and 4 bases stayed unmatched.

The V call is TRBV27, the J call TRBJ2-7; TRBD2 aligns across 13 bases. This CDR3 is 14 amino acids long. Germline CDR1 MNHEY, CDR2 SMNVEV (reference sequence). The junction had 3 bases not matched to a gene; V was cut back by 5 bases and J by 5 bases. CDR3 sequence reads: CASSGLAGAHEQYF. For the CDR3, the DNA is TGTGCCAGCAGTGGACTAGCGGGAGCGCACGAGCAGTACTTC.

The chain is built from TRBV2 and TRBJ1-1; no firm D call. Trimming took 5 bases from V and 5 from J, leaving 18 bases between them. The germline CDR1 and CDR2 sequences are SNHLY and FYNNEI. This CDR3 has 15 amino acids. This CDR3 reads CASSLVIGIGTEAFF. CDR3 sequence (DNA): TGTGCCAGCAGTCTCGTTATAGGGATAGGGACTGAAGCTTTCTTT.

J is TRBJ2-1 and V is TRBV18; 12 bases align to TRBD2. From germline, CDR1 is KGHSH and CDR2 LQKENI. The CDR3 sequence is 13 residues long. V dropped 5 bases and J dropped 12; count of bases not matched to a gene: 5. Here the CDR3 reads CASSEETSGRQFF. The CDR3 nucleotides are TGTGCCAGCTCAGAGGAGACTAGCGGGAGGCAGTTCTTC.

V and J are TRBV21-1 and TRBJ2-7. TRBV21-1 is flagged as a pseudogene. This CDR3 has 14 residues. The CDR3 DNA reads as TGTGCCAGCAGCGCCGGGCAGAACCCCTACGAGCAGTACTTC. Its translation is CASSAGQNPYEQYF.

The gene calls are TRBV27 and TRBJ1-5, with D tentatively TRBD1 (5 bases). The CDR3 covers 14 residues. Germline CDR1 MNHEY, CDR2 SMNVEV (reference sequence). Trimming pared 5 bases from V and 7 bases from J, leaving 15 bases between. DNA for the CDR3: TGTGCCAGCAGTCACCGGGACGTCAACCAGCCCCAGCATTTT. It specifies CASSHRDVNQPQHF.

V gene TRBV28 combines with J gene TRBJ1-5, with D possibly matching TRBD1 (6 bases). Germline CDR1 and CDR2: MDHEN and SYDVKM. The CDR3 totals 14 residues. Trimming pared 5 bases from V and 7 bases from J, leaving 15 bases between. CDR3 loop: CASSKYRDNQPQHF. The CDR3 nucleotides are TGTGCCAGCAGTAAATACAGGGATAACCAGCCCCAGCATTTT.

The chain links TRBV6-2 or TRBV6-3 to TRBJ1-6; D gene uncertain. The CDR3 sequence is 16 residues long. The V and J ends lost 0 bases and 4 bases respectively, with 10 bases between them. Germline-derived CDR1 and CDR2 are MNHEY and SVGEGT. CDR3 coding DNA: TGTGCCAGCAGTTACTCGCCGGGAATTTATAATTCACCCCTCCACTTT. Translating it yields CASSYSPGIYNSPLHF.

V gene TRBV18 combines with J gene TRBJ1-5; D unresolved. CDR1 is KGHSH and CDR2 is LQKENI in the germline V gene. There are 14 residues in the CDR3. V lost 2 bases to trimming and J lost 4 bases, with 9 bases between them. The CDR3 loop is CASSPGARNQPQHF. CDR3 in DNA: TGTGCCAGCTCACCAGGTGCCCGGAATCAGCCCCAGCATTTT.

The chain combines TRBV15 with TRBJ1-1; D call uncertain. This CDR3 comprises 16 residues. Trimming took off 0 bases at V and 3 bases at J, with 14 bases between the two ends. Germline CDR1 reads LNHNV; CDR2 reads YYDKDF (reference sequence). The CDR3 sequence: CATSRDLTGYDTEAFF. CDR3 DNA: TGTGCCACCAGCAGAGATCTCACGGGGTATGACACTGAAGCTTTCTTT.

This chain joins TRBV6-1 and TRBJ1-5; 7 bases are a match to TRBD1. V gave up 2 bases and J gave up 6 bases; unmatched junction bases: 7. The CDR3 runs to 15 residues. Germline V gene data show CDR1 as MNHNS and CDR2 as SASEGT. The chain's CDR3 is CASSERSGGAQPQHF. In DNA form, the CDR3 reads TGTGCCAGCAGTGAAAGATCAGGGGGGGCTCAGCCCCAGCATTTT.

The chain joins TRBV3-1 (or the pseudogene TRBV3-2) to TRBJ2-2, with TRBD2 matching 12 bases. Trimming cost V 2 bases and J 4 bases; bases outside gene matches: 2. This CDR3 spans 16 amino acids. Per germline, CDR1 LGHDT and CDR2 YNNKEL (reference sequence). CDR3 sequence (DNA): TGTGCCAGCAGCCAATCGGGACTAGCGGGCACCGGGGAGCTGTTTTTT. Its translation: CASSQSGLAGTGELFF.

The rearrangement links TRBV10-3 to TRBJ2-3, with 9 bases aligning to TRBD2. Germline V gene lookup returns CDR1 ENHRY and CDR2 SYGVKD. The trim removed 3 bases at V and 0 bases at J, leaving 13 bases unmatched. CDR3 length equals 19 residues. In DNA, the CDR3 is TGTGCCATCAGTGACCCCTTCGAGCGGGGGGACCCTAGCACAGATACGCAGTATTTT. Residues: CAISDPFERGDPSTDTQYF.